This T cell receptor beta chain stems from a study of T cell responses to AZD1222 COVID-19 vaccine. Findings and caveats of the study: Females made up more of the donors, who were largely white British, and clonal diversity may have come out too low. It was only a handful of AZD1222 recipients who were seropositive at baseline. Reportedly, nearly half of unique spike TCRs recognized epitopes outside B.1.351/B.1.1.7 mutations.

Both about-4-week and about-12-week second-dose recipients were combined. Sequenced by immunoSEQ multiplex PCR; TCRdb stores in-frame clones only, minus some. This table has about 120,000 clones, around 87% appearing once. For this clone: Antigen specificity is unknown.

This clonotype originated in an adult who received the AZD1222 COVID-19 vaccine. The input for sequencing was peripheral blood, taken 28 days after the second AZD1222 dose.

CDR3: CASSMGGMNTEAFF. As DNA, the CDR3 is TGTGCCAGTAGTATGGGGGGAATGAACACTGAAGCTTTCTTT. The chain carries TRBV19 and TRBJ1-1, with D maybe TRBD1 (5 bases). The CDR3 contains 14 residues. Trimming took 3 bases from V and 0 from J, leaving 8 bases between them. Per germline, CDR1 LNHDA and CDR2 SQIVND (reference sequence).